These T cell receptor beta chains were read from a single sample in a study of shared clonotypes between healthy human individuals. Assay: immunoSEQ multiplex PCR; the TCRdb copy retains only in-frame clones and omits some. The sample records 700,000 or so clones, 72% being singletons. What was sequenced was memory CD4+ T cells sorted from blood. The receptors were gathered from a woman aged 30 to 39 in good health. The CDR3 runs from the conserved cysteine through the conserved F or W. Each record gives: J gene, clone size, V gene, D gene, CDR3 protein, CDR3 DNA. A D gene is named only where the DNA matches it firmly. The size entry is marked missing in some rows and otherwise reads once, few, many or a size class.

>TRBJ1-5|.|TRBV6-5|.
CASSPTFADQPQHF
TGTGCCAGCAGCCCGACTTTTGCGGATCAGCCCCAGCATTTT
>TRBJ2-5|few|TRBV5-1|.
CASSLGTDQETQYF
TGCGCCAGCAGCTTGGGGACAGACCAAGAGACCCAGTACTTC
>TRBJ2-2|.|TRBV7-9|.
CASSLSQATGELFF
TGTGCCAGCAGCTTAAGCCAAGCTACCGGGGAGCTGTTTTTT
>TRBJ2-7|.|TRBV7-2|.
CASGLSGGAYEQYF
TGTGCCAGCGGACTCTCTGGCGGCGCCTACGAGCAGTACTTC
>TRBJ2-7|.|TRBV11-2|.
CASSLRAEPYEQYF
TGTGCCAGCAGCTTACGGGCGGAGCCCTACGAGCAGTACTTC
>TRBJ2-6|.|TRBV2|.
CASSGGQISGANVLTF
TGTGCCAGCAGTGGAGGACAGATCTCTGGGGCCAACGTCCTGACTTTC
>TRBJ1-5|.|TRBV28|TRBD1
CASRQTGASNQPQHF
TGTGCCAGCAGACAAACAGGGGCGAGCAATCAGCCCCAGCATTTT
>TRBJ2-7|.|TRBV6-1|.
CASSEEAATSSYEQYF
TGTGCCAGCAGTGAAGAAGCGGCTACGAGCTCCTACGAGCAGTACTTC
>TRBJ1-3|.|TRBV19|.
CATQTGISGNTIYF
TGTGCCACACAAACAGGGATATCTGGAAACACCATATATTTT
>TRBJ2-5|.|TRBV6-5|.
CASSYSRWTQETQYF
TGTGCCAGCAGTTACTCGAGATGGACTCAAGAGACCCAGTACTTC
>TRBJ2-5|.|TRBV27|.
CASSPRYQETQYF
TGTGCCAGCAGTCCACGGTACCAAGAGACCCAGTACTTC
>TRBJ1-1|few|TRBV28|.
CASSLNLGGIGSSGAFF
TGTGCCAGCAGTTTAAATCTAGGGGGGATCGGGTCCTCCGGAGCTTTCTTT
>TRBJ1-1|.|TRBV28|.
CASSMNTEAFF
TGTGCCAGCTCAATGAACACTGAAGCTTTCTTT
>TRBJ2-3|once|TRBV10-3|TRBD2
CAISPTGTRQDTQYF
TGTGCCATCAGCCCGACCGGGACTAGGCAAGATACGCAGTATTTT
>TRBJ2-7|.|TRBV28|TRBD2
CASSRPAASGYEQYF
TGTGCCAGCAGCCGTCCTGCGGCTAGCGGATACGAGCAGTACTTC
>TRBJ2-2|.|TRBV4-1|.
CASSPDYFGNTGELFF
TGCGCCAGCAGCCCGGACTATTTTGGTAATACCGGGGAGCTGTTTTTT
>TRBJ2-5|.|TRBV28|.
CASSSPGDGTQYF
TGTGCCAGCAGTTCCCCGGGGGACGGGACCCAGTACTTC
>TRBJ1-2|.|TRBV18|TRBD1
CASSPGRGQLYGYTF
TGTGCCAGCTCACCCGGGAGGGGACAGCTCTATGGCTACACCTTC
>TRBJ2-5|.|TRBV21-1|.
CASSKRGDRAPETQYF
TGTGCCAGCAGCAAAAGGGGGGACCGAGCTCCAGAGACCCAGTACTTC
>TRBJ2-7|.|TRBV18|.
CASSPRLGYEQYF
TGTGCCAGCTCACCTAGACTGGGGTACGAGCAGTACTTC
>TRBJ1-2|.|TRBV7-2|.
CASSLTGAYGYTF
TGTGCCAGCAGCTTAACGGGGGCCTATGGCTACACCTTC
>TRBJ1-5|.|TRBV6-5|TRBD1
CASSYSYQGADQPQHF
TGTGCCAGCAGTTACTCTTACCAGGGGGCGGATCAGCCCCAGCATTTT
>TRBJ2-7|.|TRBV9|TRBD2
CASSVASGTSGRVCEQYF
TGTGCCAGCAGCGTAGCTTCAGGGACTAGCGGGAGGGTGTGCGAGCAGTACTTC
>TRBJ2-7|.|TRBV27|.
CASSFRSSYEQYF
TGTGCCAGCAGTTTCAGGTCCTCCTACGAGCAGTACTTC
>TRBJ2-7|.|TRBV5-4|TRBD2
CASSSGGGYEQYF
TGTGCCAGCAGCTCGGGAGGCGGCTACGAGCAGTACTTC
>TRBJ1-5|.|TRBV7-2|TRBD1
CASSKDRVGNQPQHF
TGTGCCAGCAGCAAGGACAGGGTGGGCAATCAGCCCCAGCATTTT
>TRBJ1-1|few|TRBV20-1|.
CSVPGTTEAFF
TGCAGTGTACCGGGGACCACTGAAGCTTTCTTT
>TRBJ1-3|.|TRBV4-1|.
CASSRDPGNTIYF
TGCGCCAGCAGCCGGGACCCGGGAAACACCATATATTTT
>TRBJ2-3|.|TRBV27|.
CASSPREYADTQYF
TGTGCCAGCAGTCCCCGGGAGTACGCAGATACGCAGTATTTT
>TRBJ2-7|.|TRBV5-4|TRBD2
CASSWDYNEQYF
TGTGCCAGCAGCTGGGACTACAACGAGCAGTACTTC
>TRBJ1-1|.|TRBV5-1|.
CASSFESPTEAFF
TGCGCCAGCAGCTTCGAGTCACCCACTGAAGCTTTCTTT
>TRBJ2-3|many|TRBV7-3|TRBD1
CASSLGGTGSTDTQYF
TGTGCCAGCAGCTTAGGCGGGACAGGGAGCACAGATACGCAGTATTTT
>TRBJ2-1|.|TRBV6-5|.
CASSYAGRDDEQFF
TGTGCCAGCAGTTACGCCGGCAGGGACGATGAGCAGTTCTTC
>TRBJ2-1|.|TRBV18|.
CASSRVLSSYNEQFF
TGTGCCAGCTCACGGGTGCTGAGCTCCTACAATGAGCAGTTCTTC
>TRBJ1-4|.|TRBV29-1|TRBD1
CSVEGQGVNEKLFF
TGCAGCGTGGAGGGACAGGGGGTGAATGAAAAACTGTTTTTT
>TRBJ1-1|.|TRBV7-2|TRBD1
CASSLGTGSRNTEAFF
TGTGCCAGCAGTCTGGGGACAGGGTCTAGGAACACTGAAGCTTTCTTT
>TRBJ1-4|.|TRBV7-9|TRBD1
CASSDRGPNEKLFF
TGTGCCAGCAGCGACAGGGGGCCGAATGAAAAACTGTTTTTT
>TRBJ2-4|.|TRBV11-2|TRBD1
CASSLRQGRITKNIQYF
TGTGCCAGCAGCCTCAGACAGGGTCGGATCACCAAAAACATTCAGTACTTC
>TRBJ1-2|.|TRBV4-2|.
CASSRGASTGQGYTF
TGTGCCAGCAGCCGGGGGGCGTCCACAGGGCAAGGCTACACCTTC
>TRBJ1-1|.|TRBV6-5|TRBD1
CASIDRGNTEAFF
TGTGCCAGCATCGACAGGGGGAACACTGAAGCTTTCTTT
>TRBJ2-3|.|TRBV4-2|TRBD2
CASSQVQRDPTDTQYF
TGTGCCAGCAGCCAAGTCCAGCGGGACCCCACAGATACGCAGTATTTT
>TRBJ1-2|many|TRBV6-6|TRBD1
CASRRLTGGGGYTF
TGTGCCAGCAGACGACTGACAGGGGGCGGCGGCTACACCTTC
>TRBJ1-1|.|TRBV2|TRBD1
CASEDRVRLTEAFF
TGTGCCAGCGAGGACAGGGTAAGGCTCACTGAAGCTTTCTTT
>TRBJ2-6|.|TRBV7-9|.
CASSLRGGANVLTF
TGTGCCAGCAGCTTAAGGGGTGGGGCCAACGTCCTGACTTTC
>TRBJ2-5|.|TRBV27|.
CASSTRTDQETQYF
TGTGCCAGCAGTACGCGGACAGACCAAGAGACCCAGTACTTC
>TRBJ2-2|.|TRBV27|.
CASSFNTGELFF
TGTGCCAGCAGTTTCAACACCGGGGAGCTGTTTTTT
>TRBJ1-5|.|TRBV19|.
CASSSLGGGNQPQHF
TGTGCCAGTAGTAGCCTGGGGGGGGGCAATCAGCCCCAGCATTTT
>TRBJ2-7|.|TRBV29-1|.
CSVARAGGYEQYF
TGCAGCGTTGCCCGGGCGGGTGGCTACGAGCAGTACTTC
>TRBJ1-5|.|TRBV28|TRBD1
CASSLWGTGRDQPQHF
TGTGCCAGCAGTTTATGGGGGACAGGCAGGGATCAGCCCCAGCATTTT
>TRBJ2-1|.|TRBV27|TRBD1
CASRPPGTGYNEQFF
TGTGCCAGTAGACCCCCCGGGACAGGATACAATGAGCAGTTCTTC
>TRBJ2-2|.|TRBV28|.
CASSLLMNTGELFF
TGTGCCAGCAGTTTATTGATGAACACCGGGGAGCTGTTTTTT
>TRBJ1-4|.|TRBV7-8|.
CASSWRATNEKLFF
TGTGCCAGCAGCTGGAGGGCAACTAATGAAAAACTGTTTTTT
>TRBJ2-3|.|TRBV6-1|.
CASSSTNGGDTQYF
TGTGCCAGCAGCTCAACCAACGGAGGAGATACGCAGTATTTT
>TRBJ2-3|.|TRBV11-2|TRBD1
CASSPPTGTVADTQYF
TGTGCCAGCAGCCCCCCGACAGGGACAGTCGCAGATACGCAGTATTTT
>TRBJ2-7|.|TRBV29-1|TRBD2
CSVAIGTSGYEQYF
TGCAGCGTTGCCATCGGGACTAGCGGCTATGAGCAGTACTTC